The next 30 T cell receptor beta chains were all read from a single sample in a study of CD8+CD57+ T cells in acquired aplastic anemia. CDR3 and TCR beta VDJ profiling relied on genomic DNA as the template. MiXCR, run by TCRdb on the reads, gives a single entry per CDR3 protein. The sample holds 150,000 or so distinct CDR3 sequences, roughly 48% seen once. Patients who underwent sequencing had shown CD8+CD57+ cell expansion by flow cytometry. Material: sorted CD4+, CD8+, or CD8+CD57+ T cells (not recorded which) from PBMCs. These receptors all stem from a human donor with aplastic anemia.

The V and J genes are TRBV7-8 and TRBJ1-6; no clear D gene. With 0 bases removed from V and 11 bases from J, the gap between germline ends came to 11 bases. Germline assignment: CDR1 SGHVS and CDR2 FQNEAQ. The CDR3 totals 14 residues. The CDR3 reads CASSLADYATPLHF. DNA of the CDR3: TGTGCCAGCAGCTTAGCGGACTACGCAACACCCCTCCACTTT.

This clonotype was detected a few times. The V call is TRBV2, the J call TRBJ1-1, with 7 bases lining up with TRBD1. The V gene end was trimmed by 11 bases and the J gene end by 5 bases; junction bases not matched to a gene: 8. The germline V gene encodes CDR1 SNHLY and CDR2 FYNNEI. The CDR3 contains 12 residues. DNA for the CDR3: TGTGCCGAAAACGACAGGGTTACTGAAGCTTTCTTT. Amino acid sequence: CAENDRVTEAFF.

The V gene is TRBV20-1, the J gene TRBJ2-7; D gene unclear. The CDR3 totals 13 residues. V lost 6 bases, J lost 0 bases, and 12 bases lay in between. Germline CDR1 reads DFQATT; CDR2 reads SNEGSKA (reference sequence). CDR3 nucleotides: TGCAGTGCCGATGACACGAGCTCCTACGAGCAGTACTTC. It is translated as CSADDTSSYEQYF.

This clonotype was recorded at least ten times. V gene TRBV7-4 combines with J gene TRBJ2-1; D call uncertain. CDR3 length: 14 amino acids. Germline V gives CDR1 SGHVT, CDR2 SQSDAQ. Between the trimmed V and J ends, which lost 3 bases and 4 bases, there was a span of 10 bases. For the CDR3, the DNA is TGTGCCAGCAGCTTTAGGGTGGAATACAATGAGCAGTTCTTC. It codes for CASSFRVEYNEQFF.

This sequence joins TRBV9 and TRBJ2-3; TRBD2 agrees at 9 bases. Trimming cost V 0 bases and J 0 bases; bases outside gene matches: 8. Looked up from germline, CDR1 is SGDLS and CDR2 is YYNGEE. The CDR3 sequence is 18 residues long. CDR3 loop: CASSVVAGGTTSTDTQYF. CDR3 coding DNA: TGTGCCAGCAGCGTAGTGGCGGGGGGGACCACTAGCACAGATACGCAGTATTTT.

The CDR3 DNA sequence: TGTGCCAGTAGTACTATAGGGCCAGACTATGGCTACACCTTC. Translated, it gives CASSTIGPDYGYTF. V is TRBV19 and J is TRBJ1-2, with D unclear. The CDR3 is 14 residues long. Trimming cost V 4 bases and J 3 bases, with 12 bases left between them. Per the germline V gene, CDR1 is LNHDA and CDR2 is SQIVND (reference sequence).

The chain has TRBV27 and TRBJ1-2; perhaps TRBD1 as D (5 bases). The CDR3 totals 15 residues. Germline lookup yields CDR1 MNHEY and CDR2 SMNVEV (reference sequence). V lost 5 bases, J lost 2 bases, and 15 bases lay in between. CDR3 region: CASSPHHGGNYGYTF. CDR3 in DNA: TGTGCCAGCAGTCCTCACCACGGGGGAAACTATGGCTACACCTTC.

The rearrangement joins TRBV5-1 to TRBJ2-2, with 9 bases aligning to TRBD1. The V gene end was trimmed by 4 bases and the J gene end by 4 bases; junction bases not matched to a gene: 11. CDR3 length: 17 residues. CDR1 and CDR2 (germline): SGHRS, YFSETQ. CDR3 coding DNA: TGCGCCAGCAGCCTAGGACAGGGGCCTACACTCACCGGGGAGCTGTTTTTT. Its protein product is CASSLGQGPTLTGELFF.

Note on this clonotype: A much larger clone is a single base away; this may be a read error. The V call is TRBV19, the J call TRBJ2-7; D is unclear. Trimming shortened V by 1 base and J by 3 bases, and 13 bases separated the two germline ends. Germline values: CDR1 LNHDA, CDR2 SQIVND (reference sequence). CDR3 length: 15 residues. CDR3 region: CASSIVGLGIYEQYF. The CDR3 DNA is TGTGCCAGTAGTATAGTTGGGCTGGGGATCTACGAGCAGTACTTC.

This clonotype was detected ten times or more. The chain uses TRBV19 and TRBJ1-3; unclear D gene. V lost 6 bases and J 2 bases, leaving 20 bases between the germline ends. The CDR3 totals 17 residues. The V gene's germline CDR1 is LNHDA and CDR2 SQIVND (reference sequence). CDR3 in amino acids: CASSPTSGGGTGNTIYF. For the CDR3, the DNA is TGTGCCAGTAGCCCTACCTCCGGAGGAGGGACTGGAAACACCATATATTTT.

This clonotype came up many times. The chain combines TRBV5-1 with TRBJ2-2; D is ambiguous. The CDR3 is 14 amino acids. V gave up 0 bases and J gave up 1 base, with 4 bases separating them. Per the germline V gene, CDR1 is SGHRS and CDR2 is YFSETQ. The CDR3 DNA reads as TGCGCCAGCAGCTTGGCGGGGAACACCGGGGAGCTGTTTTTT. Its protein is CASSLAGNTGELFF.

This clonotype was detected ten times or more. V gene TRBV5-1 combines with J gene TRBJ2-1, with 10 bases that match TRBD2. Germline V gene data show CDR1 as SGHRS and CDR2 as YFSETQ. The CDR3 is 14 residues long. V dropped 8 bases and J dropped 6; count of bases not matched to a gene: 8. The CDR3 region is CASQRGGGANEQFF. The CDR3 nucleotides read TGCGCCAGTCAGCGGGGGGGCGGGGCCAATGAGCAGTTCTTC.

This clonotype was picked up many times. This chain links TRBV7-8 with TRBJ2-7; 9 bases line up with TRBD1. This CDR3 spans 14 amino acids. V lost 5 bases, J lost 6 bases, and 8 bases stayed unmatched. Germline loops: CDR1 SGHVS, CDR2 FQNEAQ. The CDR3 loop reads CASSTGTGLGEQYF. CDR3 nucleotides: TGTGCCAGCAGCACCGGGACAGGGCTGGGCGAGCAGTACTTC.

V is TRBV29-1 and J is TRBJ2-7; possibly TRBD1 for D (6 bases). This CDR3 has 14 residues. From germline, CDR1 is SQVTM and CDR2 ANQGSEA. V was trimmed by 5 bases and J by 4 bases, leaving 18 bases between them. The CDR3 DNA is TGCAGCGTTCTGACAGGTACCCTAGGGTACGAGCAGTACTTC. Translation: CSVLTGTLGYEQYF.

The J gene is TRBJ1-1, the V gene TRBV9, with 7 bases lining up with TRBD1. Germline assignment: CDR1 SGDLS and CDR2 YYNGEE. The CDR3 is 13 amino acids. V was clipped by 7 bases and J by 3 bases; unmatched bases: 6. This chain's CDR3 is CASGGQGDTEAFF. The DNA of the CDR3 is TGTGCCAGCGGGGGGCAGGGGGACACTGAAGCTTTCTTT.

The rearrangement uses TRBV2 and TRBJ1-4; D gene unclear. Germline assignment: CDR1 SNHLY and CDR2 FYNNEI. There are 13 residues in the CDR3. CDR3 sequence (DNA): TGTGCTAGCGTAGACGCAACTAATGAAAAACTGTTTTTT. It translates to CASVDATNEKLFF.

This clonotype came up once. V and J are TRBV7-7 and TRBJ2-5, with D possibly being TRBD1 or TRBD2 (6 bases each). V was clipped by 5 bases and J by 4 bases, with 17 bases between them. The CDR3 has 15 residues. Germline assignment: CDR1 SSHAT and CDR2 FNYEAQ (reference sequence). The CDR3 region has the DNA TGTGCCAGCAGCCCTACCAGAGGGGGGCCAGAGACCCAGTACTTC. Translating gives CASSPTRGGPETQYF.

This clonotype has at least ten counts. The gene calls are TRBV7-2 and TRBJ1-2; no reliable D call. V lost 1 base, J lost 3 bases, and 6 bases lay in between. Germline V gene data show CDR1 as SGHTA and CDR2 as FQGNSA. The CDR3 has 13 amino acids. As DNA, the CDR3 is TGTGCCAGCAGCTTAGTCCCGGACTATGGCTACACCTTC. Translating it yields CASSLVPDYGYTF.

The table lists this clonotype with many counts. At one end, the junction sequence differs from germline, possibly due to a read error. CDR3 sequence: CASSIFTSSHEQYF. The CDR3 DNA reads TGTGCCAGTAGTATATTCACTAGCTCCCACGAGCAGTACTTC. The chain links TRBV19 to TRBJ2-7; a weak D match, TRBD2 (6 bases). Germline V lookup: CDR1 LNHDA, CDR2 SQIVND (reference sequence). The CDR3 has 14 amino acids.

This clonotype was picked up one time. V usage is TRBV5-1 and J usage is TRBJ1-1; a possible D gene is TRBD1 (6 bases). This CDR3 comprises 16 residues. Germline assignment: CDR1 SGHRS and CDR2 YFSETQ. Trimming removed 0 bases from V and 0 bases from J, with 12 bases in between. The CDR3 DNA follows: TGCGCCAGCAGCTTGGATGGACAGCCTTTGAACACTGAAGCTTTCTTT. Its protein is CASSLDGQPLNTEAFF.

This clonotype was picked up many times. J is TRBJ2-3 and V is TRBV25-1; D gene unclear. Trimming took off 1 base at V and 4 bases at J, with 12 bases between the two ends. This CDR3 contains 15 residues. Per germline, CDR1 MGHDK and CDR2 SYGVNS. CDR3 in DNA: TGTGCCAGCAGTGAATCTCTTACCGGCCCAGATACGCAGTATTTT. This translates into CASSESLTGPDTQYF.

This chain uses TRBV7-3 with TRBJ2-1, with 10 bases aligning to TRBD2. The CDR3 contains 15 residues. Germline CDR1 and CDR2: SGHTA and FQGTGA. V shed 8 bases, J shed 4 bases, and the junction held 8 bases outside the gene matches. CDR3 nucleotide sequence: TGTGCCAGCTCTCCCGAGCGGGAGGGTTACAATGAGCAGTTCTTC. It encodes CASSPEREGYNEQFF.

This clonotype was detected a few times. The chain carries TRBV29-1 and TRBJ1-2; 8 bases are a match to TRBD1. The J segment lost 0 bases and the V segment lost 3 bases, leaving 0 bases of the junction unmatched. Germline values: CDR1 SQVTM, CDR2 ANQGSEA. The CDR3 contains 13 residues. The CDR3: CSVETGANYGYTF. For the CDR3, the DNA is TGCAGCGTTGAGACAGGGGCTAACTATGGCTACACCTTC.

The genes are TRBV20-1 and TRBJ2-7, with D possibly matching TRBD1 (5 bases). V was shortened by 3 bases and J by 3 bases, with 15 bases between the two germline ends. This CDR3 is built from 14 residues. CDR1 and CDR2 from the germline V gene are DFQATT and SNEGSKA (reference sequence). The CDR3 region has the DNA TGCAGTGCTAGTTCAGGGTACCCATACTACGAGCAGTACTTC. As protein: CSASSGYPYYEQYF.

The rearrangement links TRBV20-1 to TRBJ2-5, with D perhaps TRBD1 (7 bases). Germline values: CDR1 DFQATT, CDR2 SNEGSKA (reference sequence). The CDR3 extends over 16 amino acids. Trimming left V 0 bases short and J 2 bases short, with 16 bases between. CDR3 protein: CSARDRGTANQETQYF. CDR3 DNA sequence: TGCAGTGCTAGAGATCGCGGGACAGCAAATCAAGAGACCCAGTACTTC.

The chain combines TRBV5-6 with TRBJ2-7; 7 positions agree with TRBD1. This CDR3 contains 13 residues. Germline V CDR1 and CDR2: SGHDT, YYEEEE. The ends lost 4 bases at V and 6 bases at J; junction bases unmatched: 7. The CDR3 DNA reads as TGTGCCAGCAGCGAAGACAGGGTAGGCGAGCAGTACTTC. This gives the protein CASSEDRVGEQYF.

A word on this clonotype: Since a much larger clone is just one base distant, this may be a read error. This CDR3 is CAPNQPHHF. The DNA of the CDR3 is TGTGCCCCCAATCAGCCCCATCATTTT. This chain joins TRBV6-2 or TRBV6-3 and TRBJ1-5, with no clear D. Germline CDR1 MNHEY, CDR2 SVGEGT. This CDR3 is built from 9 residues.

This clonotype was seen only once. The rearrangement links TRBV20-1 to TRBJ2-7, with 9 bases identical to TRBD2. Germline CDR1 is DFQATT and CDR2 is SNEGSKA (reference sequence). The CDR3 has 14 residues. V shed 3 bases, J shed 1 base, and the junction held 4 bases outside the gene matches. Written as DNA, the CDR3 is TGCAGTGCTAGCCCTAGCGGGATATCCTACGAGCAGTACTTC. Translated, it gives CSASPSGISYEQYF.

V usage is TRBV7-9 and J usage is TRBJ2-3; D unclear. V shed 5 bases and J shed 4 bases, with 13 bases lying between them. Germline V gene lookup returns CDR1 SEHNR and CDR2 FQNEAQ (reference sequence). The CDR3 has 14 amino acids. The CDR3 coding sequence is TGTGCCAGCAGCCCTCCCGTCGGGCCAGATACGCAGTATTTT. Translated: CASSPPVGPDTQYF.

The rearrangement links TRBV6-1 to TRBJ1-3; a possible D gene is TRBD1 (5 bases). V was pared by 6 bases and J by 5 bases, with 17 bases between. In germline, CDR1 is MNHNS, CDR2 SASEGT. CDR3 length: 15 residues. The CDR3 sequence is CASSLTGDARNTIYF. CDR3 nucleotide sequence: TGTGCCAGCAGCCTTACTGGGGACGCCCGAAACACCATATATTTT.